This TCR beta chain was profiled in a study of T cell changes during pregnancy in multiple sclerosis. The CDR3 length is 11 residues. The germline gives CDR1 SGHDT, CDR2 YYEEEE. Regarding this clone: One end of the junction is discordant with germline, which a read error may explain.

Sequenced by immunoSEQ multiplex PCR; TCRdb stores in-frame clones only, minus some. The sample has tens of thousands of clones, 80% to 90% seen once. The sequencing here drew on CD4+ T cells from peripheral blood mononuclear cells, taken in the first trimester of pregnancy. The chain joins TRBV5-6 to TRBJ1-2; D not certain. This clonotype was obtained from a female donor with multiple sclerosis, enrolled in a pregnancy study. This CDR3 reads CASSLRYSYTF. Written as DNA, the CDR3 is TGTGCCAGCAGCTTGCGCTATAGCTACACCTTC. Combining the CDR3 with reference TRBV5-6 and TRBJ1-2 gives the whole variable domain DAGVTQSPTHLIKTRGQQVTLRCSPKSGHDTVSWYQQALGQGPQFIFQYYEEEERQRGNFPDRFSGHQFPNYSSELNVNALLLGDSALYLCASSLRYSYTFGSGTRLTVV.